This T cell receptor beta chain comes out of a study of blood T cell repertoires in COVID-19. Whole-study context: Some COVID-19 samples were acute and others convalescent; all came from the United States, Italy and Spain. PBMCs, B-cell-depleted T cells, or T cells provided the cDNA or gDNA that made up the material.

Repertoires were generated with immunoSEQ multiplex PCR, while TCRdb's copy carries only in-frame clones and drops some. The sample carries 90,000 to 140,000 clones, about four fifths recorded once. J lost 1 base, V lost 2 bases, and 14 bases had no gene match. CDR3 length: 19 amino acids. CDR1 and CDR2 from the germline V gene are MNHEY and SVGEGT. Sequencing input: peripheral blood. This clonotype was sampled from a woman aged 65 to 85 with acute or convalescent COVID-19. The rearrangement uses TRBV6-2 or TRBV6-3 and TRBJ2-5; TRBD1 matches 9 bases. The DNA for the CDR3 is TGTGCCAGCAGTTACGCGGACAGGGGTGGAGAGTGGGTCCAAGAGACCCAGTACTTC. The encoded protein is CASSYADRGGEWVQETQYF.